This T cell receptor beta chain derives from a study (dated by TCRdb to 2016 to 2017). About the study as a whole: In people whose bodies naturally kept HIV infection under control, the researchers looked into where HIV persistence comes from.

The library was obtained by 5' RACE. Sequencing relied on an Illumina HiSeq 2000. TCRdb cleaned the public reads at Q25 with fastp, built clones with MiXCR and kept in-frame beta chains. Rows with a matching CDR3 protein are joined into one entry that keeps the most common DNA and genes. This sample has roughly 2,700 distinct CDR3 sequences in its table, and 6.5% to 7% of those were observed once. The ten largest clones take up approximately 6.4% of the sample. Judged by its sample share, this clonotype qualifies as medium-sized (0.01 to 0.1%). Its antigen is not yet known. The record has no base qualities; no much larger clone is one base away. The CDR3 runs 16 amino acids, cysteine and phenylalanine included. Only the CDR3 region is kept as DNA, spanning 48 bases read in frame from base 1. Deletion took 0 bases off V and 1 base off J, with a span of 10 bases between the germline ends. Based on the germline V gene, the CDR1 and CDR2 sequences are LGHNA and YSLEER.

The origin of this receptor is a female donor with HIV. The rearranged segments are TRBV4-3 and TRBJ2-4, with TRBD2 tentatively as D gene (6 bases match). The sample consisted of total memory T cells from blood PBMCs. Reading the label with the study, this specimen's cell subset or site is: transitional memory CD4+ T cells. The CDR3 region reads CASSQDHGGAKNIQYF. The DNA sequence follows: TGCGCCAGCAGCCAAGACCACGGGGGTGCCAAAAACATTCAGTACTTC.